This record looks at one T cell receptor (beta chain) sequence and its context. Its cognate antigen is unknown. The read terminates 3 residues ahead of where the CDR3 ends, so the germline J gene completes it. The CDR3 length is 12 residues. Germline V gene sequence: CDR1 SGHDN, CDR2 FVKESK. The data were obtained in a study of T cells in women clearing cervical HPV infection. Study details: Cases were women with histologically confirmed HPV16-related CIN3 or worse, including a couple of invasive cancers. Whole-study findings and limits: Effector/memory and HPV-specific T cells were not isolated, and association timing is unknown.

Produced via immunoSEQ multiplex PCR; TCRdb's table is partial and in-frame only. This table lists roughly 38,000 clones. The sequencing input was blood buffy coat. This TCR came from a woman aged 18 to 75 with a cervical HPV16 infection that either progressed to CIN3+ or cleared (not recorded which). This sequence joins TRBV14 and TRBJ1-1; a possible D gene is TRBD1 (5 bases). The CDR3 is CASSQERGRAFF. The CDR3 DNA, read in part, is TGTGCCAGCAGCCAAGAAAGGGGCCGA.